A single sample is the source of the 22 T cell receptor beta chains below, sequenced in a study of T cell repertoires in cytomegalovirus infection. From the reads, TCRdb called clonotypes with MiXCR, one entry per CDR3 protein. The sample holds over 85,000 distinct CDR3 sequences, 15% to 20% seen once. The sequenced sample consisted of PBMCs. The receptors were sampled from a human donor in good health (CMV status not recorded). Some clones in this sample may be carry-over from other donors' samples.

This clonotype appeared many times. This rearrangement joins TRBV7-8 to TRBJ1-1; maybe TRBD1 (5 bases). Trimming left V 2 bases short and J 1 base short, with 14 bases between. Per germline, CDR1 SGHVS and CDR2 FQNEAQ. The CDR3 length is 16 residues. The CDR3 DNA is TGTGCCAGCAGCTTACCGAGGGGCCGCTGGAACACTGAAGCTTTCTTT. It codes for CASSLPRGRWNTEAFF.

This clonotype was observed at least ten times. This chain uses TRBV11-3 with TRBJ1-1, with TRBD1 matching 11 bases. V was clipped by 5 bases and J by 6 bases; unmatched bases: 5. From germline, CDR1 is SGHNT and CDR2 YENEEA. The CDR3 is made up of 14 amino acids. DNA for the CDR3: TGTGCCAGCAGCCCGGGACAGGGGGTCTCTGAAGCTTTCTTT. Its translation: CASSPGQGVSEAFF.

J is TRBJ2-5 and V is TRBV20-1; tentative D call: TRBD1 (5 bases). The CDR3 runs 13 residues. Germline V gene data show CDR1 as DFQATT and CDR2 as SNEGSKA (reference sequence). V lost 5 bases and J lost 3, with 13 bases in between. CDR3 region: CSAVRAGKETQYF. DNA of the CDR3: TGCAGTGCTGTTAGGGCAGGGAAAGAGACCCAGTACTTC.

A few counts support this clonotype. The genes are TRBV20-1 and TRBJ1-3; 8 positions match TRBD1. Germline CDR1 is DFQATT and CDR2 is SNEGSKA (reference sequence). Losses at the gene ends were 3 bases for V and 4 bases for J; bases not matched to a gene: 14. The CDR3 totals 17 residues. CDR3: CSASVGPGGYQGNTIYF. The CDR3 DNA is TGCAGTGCTAGCGTCGGCCCAGGGGGCTATCAGGGAAACACCATATATTTT.

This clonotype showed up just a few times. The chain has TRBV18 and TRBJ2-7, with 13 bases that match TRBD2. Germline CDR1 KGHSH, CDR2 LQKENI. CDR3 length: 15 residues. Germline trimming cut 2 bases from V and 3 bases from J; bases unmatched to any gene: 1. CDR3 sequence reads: CASSPGLAGDYEQYF. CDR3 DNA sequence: TGTGCCAGCTCACCAGGACTAGCGGGGGACTACGAGCAGTACTTC.

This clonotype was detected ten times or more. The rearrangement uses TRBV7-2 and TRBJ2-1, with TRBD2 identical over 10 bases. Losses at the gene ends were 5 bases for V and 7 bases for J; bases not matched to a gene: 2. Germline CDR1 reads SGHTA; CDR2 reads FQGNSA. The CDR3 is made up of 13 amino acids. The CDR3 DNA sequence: TGTGCCAGCAGCATGGGACTAGCGAATGAGCAGTTCTTC. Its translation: CASSMGLANEQFF.

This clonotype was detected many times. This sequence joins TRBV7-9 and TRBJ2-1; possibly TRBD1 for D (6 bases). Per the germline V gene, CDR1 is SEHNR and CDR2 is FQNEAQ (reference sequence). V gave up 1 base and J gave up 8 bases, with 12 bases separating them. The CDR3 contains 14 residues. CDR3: CASSLGRGRHEQFF. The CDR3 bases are TGTGCCAGCAGCTTAGGCAGGGGACGGCATGAGCAGTTCTTC.

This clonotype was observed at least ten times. The CDR3, as DNA: TGTGCCAGCGGGGGGGGTTACAATGAGCAGTTCTTC. Encoded protein: CASGGGYNEQFF. J is TRBJ2-1 and V is TRBV7-2; TRBD2 matches 7 bases. This CDR3 is 12 amino acids long. In germline, CDR1 is SGHTA, CDR2 FQGNSA. V was pared by 8 bases and J by 4 bases, with 2 bases of the junction left unmatched.

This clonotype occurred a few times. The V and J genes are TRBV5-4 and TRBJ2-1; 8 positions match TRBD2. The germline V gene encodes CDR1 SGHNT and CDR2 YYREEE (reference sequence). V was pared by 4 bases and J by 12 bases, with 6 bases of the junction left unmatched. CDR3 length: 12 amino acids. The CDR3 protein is CASSPLAGGQFF. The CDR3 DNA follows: TGTGCCAGCAGCCCCCTGGCGGGGGGGCAGTTCTTC. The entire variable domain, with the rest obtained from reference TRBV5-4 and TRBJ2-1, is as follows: ETGVTQSPTHLIKTRGQQVTLRCSSQSGHNTVSWYQQALGQGPQFIFQYYREEENGRGNFPPRFSGLQFPNYSSELNVNALELDDSALYLCASSPLAGGQFFGPGTRLTVL.

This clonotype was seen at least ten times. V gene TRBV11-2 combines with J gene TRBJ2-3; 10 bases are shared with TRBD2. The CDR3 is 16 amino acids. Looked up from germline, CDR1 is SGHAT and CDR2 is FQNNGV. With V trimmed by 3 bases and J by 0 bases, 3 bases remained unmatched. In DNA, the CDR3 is TGTGCCAGCAGCTTTACTAGCGGGAAAAGCACAGATACGCAGTATTTT. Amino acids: CASSFTSGKSTDTQYF.

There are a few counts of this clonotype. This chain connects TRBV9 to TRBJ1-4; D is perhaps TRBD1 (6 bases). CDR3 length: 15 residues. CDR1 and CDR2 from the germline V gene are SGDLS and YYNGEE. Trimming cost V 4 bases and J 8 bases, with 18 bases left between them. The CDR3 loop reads CASSPRTGAGEKLFF. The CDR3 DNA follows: TGTGCCAGCAGCCCGCGGACGGGGGCCGGGGAAAAACTGTTTTTT.

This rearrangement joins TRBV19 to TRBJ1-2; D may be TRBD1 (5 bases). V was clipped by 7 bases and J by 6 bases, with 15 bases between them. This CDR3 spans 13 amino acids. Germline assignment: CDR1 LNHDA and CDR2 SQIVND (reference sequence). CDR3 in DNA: TGTGCCAGTACCTCCTGGGGGGGGGATGGCTACACCTTC. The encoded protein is CASTSWGGDGYTF.

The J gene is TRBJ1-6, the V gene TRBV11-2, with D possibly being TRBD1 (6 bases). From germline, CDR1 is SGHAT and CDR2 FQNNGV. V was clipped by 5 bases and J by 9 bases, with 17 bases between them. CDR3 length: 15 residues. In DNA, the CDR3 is TGTGCCAGCAGCCAGGGCAACAGGGTTACTTCACCCCTCCACTTT. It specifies CASSQGNRVTSPLHF. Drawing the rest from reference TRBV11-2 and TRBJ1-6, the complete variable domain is EAGVAQSPRYKIIEKRQSVAFWCNPISGHATLYWYQQILGQGPKLLIQFQNNGVVDDSQLPKDRFSAERLKGVDSTLKIQPAKLEDSAVYLCASSQGNRVTSPLHFGNGTRLTVT.

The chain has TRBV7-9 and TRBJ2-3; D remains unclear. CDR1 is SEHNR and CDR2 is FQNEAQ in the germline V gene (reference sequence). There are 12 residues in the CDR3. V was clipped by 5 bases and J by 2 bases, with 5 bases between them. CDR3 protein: CASSAITDTQYF. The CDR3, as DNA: TGTGCCAGCAGCGCAATCACAGATACGCAGTATTTT.

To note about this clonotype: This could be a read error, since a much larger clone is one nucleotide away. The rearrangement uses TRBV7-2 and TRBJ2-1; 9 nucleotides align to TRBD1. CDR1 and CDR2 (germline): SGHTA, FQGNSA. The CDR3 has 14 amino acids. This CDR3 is CASRKQGADNEPFF. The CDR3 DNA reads TGTGCCAGCAGAAAACAGGGGGCGGACAATGAGCCGTTCTTC.

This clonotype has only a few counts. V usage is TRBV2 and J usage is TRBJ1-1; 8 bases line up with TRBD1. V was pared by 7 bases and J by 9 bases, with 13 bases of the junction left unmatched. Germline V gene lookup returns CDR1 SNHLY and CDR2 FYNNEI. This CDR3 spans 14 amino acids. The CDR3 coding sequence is TGTGCCAGCACCGGGACAGGCACCTTGAGCCAAGCTTTCTTT. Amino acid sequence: CASTGTGTLSQAFF. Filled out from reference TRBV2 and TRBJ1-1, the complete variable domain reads EPEVTQTPSHQVTQMGQEVILRCVPISNHLYFYWYRQILGQKVEFLVSFYNNEISEKSEIFDDQFSVERPDGSNFTLKIRSTKLEDSAMYFCASTGTGTLSQAFFGQGTRLTVV.

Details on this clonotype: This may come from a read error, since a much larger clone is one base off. CDR3 loop: CASSETRSPTGGSTIYF. In nucleotides, the CDR3 is TGTGCCAGCAGTGAGACCCGTTCGCCCACGGGTGGAAGCACCATATATTTT. This rearrangement joins TRBV12-3 or TRBV12-4 to TRBJ1-3; no clear D. The CDR3 length is 17 residues.

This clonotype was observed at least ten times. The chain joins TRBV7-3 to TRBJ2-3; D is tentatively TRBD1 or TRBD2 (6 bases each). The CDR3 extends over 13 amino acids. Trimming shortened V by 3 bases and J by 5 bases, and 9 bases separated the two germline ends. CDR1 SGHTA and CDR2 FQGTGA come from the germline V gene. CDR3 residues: CASSFRGRDTQYF. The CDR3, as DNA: TGTGCCAGCAGCTTCCGGGGGCGAGATACGCAGTATTTT.

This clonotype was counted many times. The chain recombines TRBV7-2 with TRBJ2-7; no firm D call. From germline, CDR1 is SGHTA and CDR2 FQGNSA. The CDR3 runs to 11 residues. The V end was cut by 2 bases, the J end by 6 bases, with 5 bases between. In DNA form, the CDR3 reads TGTGCCAGCAGCTTAAAGATCGAGCAGTACTTC. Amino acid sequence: CASSLKIEQYF.

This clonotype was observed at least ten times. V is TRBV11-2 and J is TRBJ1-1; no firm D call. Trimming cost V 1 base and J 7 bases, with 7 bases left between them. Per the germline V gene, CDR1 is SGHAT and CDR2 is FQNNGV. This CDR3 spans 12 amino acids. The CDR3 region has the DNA TGTGCCAGCAGCTTAGCCAGATTTGAAGCTTTCTTT. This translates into CASSLARFEAFF.

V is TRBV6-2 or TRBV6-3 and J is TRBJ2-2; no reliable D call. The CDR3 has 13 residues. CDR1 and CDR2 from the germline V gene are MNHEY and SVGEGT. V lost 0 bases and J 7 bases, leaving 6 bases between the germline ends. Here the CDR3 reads CASSYSGSGELFF. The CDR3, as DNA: TGTGCCAGCAGTTACTCGGGTAGCGGGGAGCTGTTTTTT.

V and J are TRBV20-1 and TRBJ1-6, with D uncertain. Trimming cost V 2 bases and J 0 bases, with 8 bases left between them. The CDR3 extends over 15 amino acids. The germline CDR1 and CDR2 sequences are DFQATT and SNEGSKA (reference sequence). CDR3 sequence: CSARRASSYNSPLHF. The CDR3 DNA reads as TGCAGTGCTAGAAGAGCGAGCTCCTATAATTCACCCCTCCACTTT.